This T cell receptor (beta chain) originates from a study of cytomegalovirus exposure and HLA in healthy donors. As to this clone: Its ends do not fully match the called genes, so a read error is possible.

Germline lookup yields CDR1 SGHNT and CDR2 YENEEA. CDR3 length: 15 amino acids. Measured with immunoSEQ multiplex PCR; TCRdb has only the in-frame clones, and not every one. This sample has about 50,000 clones, with just over 85% found just once. The rearrangement joins TRBV11-3 to TRBJ2-1; no reliable D call. The receptor's source is a woman in her 30s in good health and CMV-seronegative. The material sequenced was PBMCs. CDR3 in DNA: TGCGCCAGCAGCTTTGAGGCTAGCTCCTACAATGAGCAGTTCTTC. It specifies CASSFEASSYNEQFF.